This TCR beta chain derives from a study of radiation and T cells in renal cell carcinoma. Study results and caveats: Top tumor clonotypes rose in blood 2 weeks post-radiation, then contracted. No pretreatment tumor biopsies were available for baseline clonotypes.

On this clone: Its antigen is still unknown.

Between the trimmed V and J ends, which lost 1 base and 0 bases, there was a span of 7 bases. Germline V lookup: CDR1 LNHDA, CDR2 SQIVND (reference sequence). This CDR3 contains 16 residues. Produced via immunoSEQ multiplex PCR; TCRdb's table is partial and in-frame only. The sample carries about 140,000 clones, 70% to 90% recorded once. Time point specified: baseline pretreatment blood. Treatment defined: 15 Gy SBRT to primary tumor, nephrectomy 4 weeks later. This sequence was found in a woman aged 50 to 60 with renal cell carcinoma. Sequencing used blood, obtained from a patient whose treatment included radiotherapy and nephrectomy. V usage is TRBV19 and J usage is TRBJ2-6; D is ambiguous. CDR3 region: CASSIGRLSGANVLTF. For the CDR3, the DNA is TGTGCCAGTAGTATAGGACGGCTCTCTGGGGCCAACGTCCTGACTTTC.